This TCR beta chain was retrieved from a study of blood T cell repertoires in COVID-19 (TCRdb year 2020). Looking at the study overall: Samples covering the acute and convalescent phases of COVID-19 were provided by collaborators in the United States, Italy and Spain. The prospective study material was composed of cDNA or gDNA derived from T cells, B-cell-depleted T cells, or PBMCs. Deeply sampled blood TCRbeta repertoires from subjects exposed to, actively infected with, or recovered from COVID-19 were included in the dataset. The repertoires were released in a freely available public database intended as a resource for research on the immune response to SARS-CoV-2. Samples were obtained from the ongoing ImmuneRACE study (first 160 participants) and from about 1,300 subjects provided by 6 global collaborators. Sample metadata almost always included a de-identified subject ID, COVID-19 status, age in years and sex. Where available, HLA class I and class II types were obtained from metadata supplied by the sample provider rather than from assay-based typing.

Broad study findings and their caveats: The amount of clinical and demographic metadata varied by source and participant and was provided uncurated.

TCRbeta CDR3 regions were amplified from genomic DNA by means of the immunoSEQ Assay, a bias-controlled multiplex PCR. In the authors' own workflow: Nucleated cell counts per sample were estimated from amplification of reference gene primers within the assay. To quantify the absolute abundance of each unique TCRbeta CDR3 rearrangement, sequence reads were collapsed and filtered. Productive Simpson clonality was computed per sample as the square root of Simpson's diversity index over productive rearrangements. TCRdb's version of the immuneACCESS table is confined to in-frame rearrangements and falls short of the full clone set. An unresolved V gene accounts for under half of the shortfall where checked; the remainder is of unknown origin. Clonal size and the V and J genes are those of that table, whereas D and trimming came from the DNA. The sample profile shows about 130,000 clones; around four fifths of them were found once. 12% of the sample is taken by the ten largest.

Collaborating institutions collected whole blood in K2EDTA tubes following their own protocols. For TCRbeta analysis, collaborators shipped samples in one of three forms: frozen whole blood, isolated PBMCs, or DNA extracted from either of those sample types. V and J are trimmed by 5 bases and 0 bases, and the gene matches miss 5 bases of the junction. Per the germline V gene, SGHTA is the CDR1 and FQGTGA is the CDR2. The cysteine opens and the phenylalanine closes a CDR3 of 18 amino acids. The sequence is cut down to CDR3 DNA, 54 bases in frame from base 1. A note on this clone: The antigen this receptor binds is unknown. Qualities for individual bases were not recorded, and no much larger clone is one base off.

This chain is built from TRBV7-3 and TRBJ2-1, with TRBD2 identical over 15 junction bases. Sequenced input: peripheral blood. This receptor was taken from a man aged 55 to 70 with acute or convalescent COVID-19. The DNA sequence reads TGTGCCAGCAGCCCAGGGACTAGCGGGAGGAGCTCCTACAATGAGCAGTTCTTC. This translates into CASSPGTSGRSSYNEQFF.